The 2 T cell receptor beta chains below come from one sample, sequenced in a study of control samples from healthy donors and cancer patients. Only in-frame clones appear in the TCRdb table, and some are missing; sequencing was by immunoSEQ multiplex PCR. The sample lists more than 100,000 clones; over 85% were seen once. Sequenced material: PBMCs. Source of these receptors: a man aged 50 to 59 with head and neck cancer.

This clone was detected only once. The chain couples TRBV7-2 to TRBJ2-7; TRBD2 agrees at 10 bases. This CDR3 has 16 residues. The ends lost 2 bases at V and 4 bases at J; junction bases unmatched: 8. The germline V gene has CDR1 SGHTA and CDR2 FQGNSA. CDR3 DNA sequence: TGTGCCAGCAGCTTAATCGGTAGCGGGAGGAGGTACGAGCAGTACTTC. Residues: CASSLIGSGRRYEQYF.

The V and J genes are TRBV7-6 and TRBJ2-5; D not resolved. Trimming stripped 5 bases from V and 2 bases from J, with 9 bases between. The germline V gene has CDR1 SGHVS and CDR2 FNYEAQ. The CDR3 is 13 residues long. This CDR3 reads CASSDRRQETQYF. CDR3 nucleotide sequence: TGTGCCAGCAGCGACCGAAGACAAGAGACCCAGTACTTC.